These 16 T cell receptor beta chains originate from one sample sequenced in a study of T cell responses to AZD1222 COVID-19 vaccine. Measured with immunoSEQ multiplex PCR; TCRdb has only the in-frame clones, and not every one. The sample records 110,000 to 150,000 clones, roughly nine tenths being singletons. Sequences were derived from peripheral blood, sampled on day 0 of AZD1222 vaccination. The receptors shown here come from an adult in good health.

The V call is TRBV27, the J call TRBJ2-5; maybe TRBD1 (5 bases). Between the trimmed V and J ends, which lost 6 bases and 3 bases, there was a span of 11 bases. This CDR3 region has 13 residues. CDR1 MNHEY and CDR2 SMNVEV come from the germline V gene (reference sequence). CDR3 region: CASSWGTEETQYF. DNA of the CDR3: TGTGCCAGCAGCTGGGGCACCGAAGAGACCCAGTACTTC.

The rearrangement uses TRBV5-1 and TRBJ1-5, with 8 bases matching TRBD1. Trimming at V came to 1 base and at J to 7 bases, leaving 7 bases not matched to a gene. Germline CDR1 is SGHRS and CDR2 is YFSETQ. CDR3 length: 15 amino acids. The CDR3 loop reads CASSLTTGGRQPQHF. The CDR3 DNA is TGCGCCAGCAGCTTGACAACAGGGGGGAGGCAGCCCCAGCATTTT.

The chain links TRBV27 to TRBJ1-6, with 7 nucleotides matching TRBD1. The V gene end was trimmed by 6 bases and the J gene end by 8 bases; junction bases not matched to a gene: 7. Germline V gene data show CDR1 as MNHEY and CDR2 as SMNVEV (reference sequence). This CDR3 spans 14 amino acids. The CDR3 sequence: CASSLTGVDSPLHF. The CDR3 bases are TGTGCCAGCAGCCTAACAGGGGTGGATTCACCCCTCCACTTT.

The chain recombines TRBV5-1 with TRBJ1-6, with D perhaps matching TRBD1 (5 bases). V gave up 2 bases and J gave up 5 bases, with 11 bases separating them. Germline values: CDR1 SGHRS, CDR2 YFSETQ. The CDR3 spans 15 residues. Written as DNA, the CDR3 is TGCGCCAGCAGCTTCGGAGGGGCGGATAATTCACCCCTCCACTTT. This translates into CASSFGGADNSPLHF.

The CDR3 here is CASSQEWDTGGNEQFF. DNA for the CDR3: TGTGCCAGCAGCCAAGAATGGGACACGGGGGGCAATGAGCAGTTCTTC. The genes are TRBV4-2 and TRBJ2-1, with D possibly TRBD2 on 7 matching bases. Per the germline V gene, CDR1 is LGHNA and CDR2 is YNFKEQ. V gave up 0 bases and J gave up 6 bases, with 15 bases separating them. CDR3 length: 16 residues.

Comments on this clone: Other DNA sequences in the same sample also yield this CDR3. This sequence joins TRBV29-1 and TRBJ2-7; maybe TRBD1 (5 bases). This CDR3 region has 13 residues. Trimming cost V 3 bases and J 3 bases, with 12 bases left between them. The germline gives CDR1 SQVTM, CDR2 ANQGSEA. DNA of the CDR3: TGCAGCGTTGAGGCTCAGGGTGACTACGAGCAGTACTTC. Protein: CSVEAQGDYEQYF.

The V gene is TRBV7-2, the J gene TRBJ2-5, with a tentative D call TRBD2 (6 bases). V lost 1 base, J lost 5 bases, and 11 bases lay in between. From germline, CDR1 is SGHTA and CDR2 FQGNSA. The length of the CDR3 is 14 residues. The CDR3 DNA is TGTGCCAGCAGCTTAGTAGGCGGGGCCGAGACCCAGTACTTC. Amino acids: CASSLVGGAETQYF.

CDR3 loop: CASSFDRGTATNYGYTF. CDR3 nucleotide sequence: TGTGCCAGCAGTTTCGATCGGGGGACAGCAACTAACTATGGCTACACCTTC. The genes are TRBV27 and TRBJ1-2; 7 bases match TRBD1. The V gene end was trimmed by 3 bases and the J gene end by 0 bases; junction bases not matched to a gene: 10. CDR1 is MNHEY, CDR2 SMNVEV, per germline (reference sequence). This CDR3 has 17 residues.

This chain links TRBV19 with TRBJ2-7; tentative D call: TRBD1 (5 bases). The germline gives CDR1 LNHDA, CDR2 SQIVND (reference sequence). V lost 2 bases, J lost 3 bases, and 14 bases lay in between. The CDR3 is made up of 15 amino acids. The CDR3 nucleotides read TGTGCCAGTAGTATAAGGGGCCCAGCCGGCTACGAGCAGTACTTC. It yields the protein CASSIRGPAGYEQYF.

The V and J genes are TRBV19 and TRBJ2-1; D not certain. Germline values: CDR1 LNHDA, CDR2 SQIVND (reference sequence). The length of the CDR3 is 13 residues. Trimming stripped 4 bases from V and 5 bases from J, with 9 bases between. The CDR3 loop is CASSTTHNNEQFF. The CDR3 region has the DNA TGTGCCAGTAGTACGACCCATAACAATGAGCAGTTCTTC.

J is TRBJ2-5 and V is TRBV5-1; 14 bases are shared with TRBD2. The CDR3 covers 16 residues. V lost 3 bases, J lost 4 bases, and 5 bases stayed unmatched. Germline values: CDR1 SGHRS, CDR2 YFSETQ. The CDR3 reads CASSSGLAGEGETQYF. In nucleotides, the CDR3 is TGCGCCAGCAGCTCGGGACTAGCGGGGGAAGGAGAGACCCAGTACTTC.

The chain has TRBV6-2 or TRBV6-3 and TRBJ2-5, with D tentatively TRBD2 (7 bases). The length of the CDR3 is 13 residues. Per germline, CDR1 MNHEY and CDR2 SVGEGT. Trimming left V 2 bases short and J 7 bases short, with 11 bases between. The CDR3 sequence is CASSYPGEGTQYF. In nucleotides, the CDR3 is TGTGCCAGCAGTTACCCAGGGGAGGGGACCCAGTACTTC.

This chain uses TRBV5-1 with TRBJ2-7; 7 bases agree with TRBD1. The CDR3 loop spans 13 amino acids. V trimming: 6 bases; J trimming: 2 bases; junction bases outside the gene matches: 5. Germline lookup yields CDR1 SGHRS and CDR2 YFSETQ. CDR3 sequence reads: CASTRDSPYEQYF. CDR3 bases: TGCGCCAGCACCCGGGACAGCCCCTACGAGCAGTACTTC. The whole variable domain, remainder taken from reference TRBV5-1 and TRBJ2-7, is KAGVTQTPRYLIKTRGQQVTLSCSPISGHRSVSWYQQTPGQGLQFLFEYFSETQRNKGNFPGRFSGRQFSNSRSEMNVSTLELGDSALYLCASTRDSPYEQYFGPGTRLTVT.

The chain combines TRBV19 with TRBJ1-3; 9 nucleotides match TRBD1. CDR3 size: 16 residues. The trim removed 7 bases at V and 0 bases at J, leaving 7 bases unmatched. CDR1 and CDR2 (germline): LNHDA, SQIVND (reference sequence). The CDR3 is CASTPQGATSGNTIYF. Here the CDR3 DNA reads TGTGCCAGTACCCCACAGGGGGCTACCTCTGGAAACACCATATATTTT.

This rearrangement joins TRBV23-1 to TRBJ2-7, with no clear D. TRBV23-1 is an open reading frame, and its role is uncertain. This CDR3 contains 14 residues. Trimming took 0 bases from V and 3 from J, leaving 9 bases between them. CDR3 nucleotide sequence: TGCGCCAGCAGTCAATCCGGAATTATCTACGAGCAGTACTTC. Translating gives CASSQSGIIYEQYF.

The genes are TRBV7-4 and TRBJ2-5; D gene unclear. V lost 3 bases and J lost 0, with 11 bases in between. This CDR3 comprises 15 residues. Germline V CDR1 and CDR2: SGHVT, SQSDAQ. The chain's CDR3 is CASSFNPADQETQYF. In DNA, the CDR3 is TGTGCCAGCAGCTTTAACCCCGCGGACCAAGAGACCCAGTACTTC.